This T cell receptor (beta chain) was retrieved from a study of shared clonotypes between healthy human individuals. Study context: Participating donors consisted of two women and a few men aged 18 to 49.

Clones were read by immunoSEQ multiplex PCR, and TCRdb kept only the in-frame ones, dropping some. The sample holds around 980,000 clones, 75% to 80% seen once. Nashville, Tennessee was home to all donors, who were Caucasian adults. Splitting of CD4+ cells produced CD45RA+ naive and CD45RA-negative memory subsets. The CDR3 totals 14 residues. The germline CDR1 and CDR2 sequences are SNHLY and FYNNEI. Trimming removed 5 bases from V and 0 bases from J; junction bases left unmatched: 3. The sequenced sample consisted of memory CD4+ T cells from PBMCs. Documented subset: CD45RA-negative fraction. The chain is built from TRBV2 and TRBJ1-2; the match to TRBD1 covers 7 bases. The TCR sequence derives from a man between 18 and 29 years old in good health. Some clones in this sample may be carry-over from other donors' samples. This CDR3 reads CASSPQGTNYGYTF. The CDR3 DNA reads as TGTGCCAGCAGTCCACAGGGGACTAACTATGGCTACACCTTC.